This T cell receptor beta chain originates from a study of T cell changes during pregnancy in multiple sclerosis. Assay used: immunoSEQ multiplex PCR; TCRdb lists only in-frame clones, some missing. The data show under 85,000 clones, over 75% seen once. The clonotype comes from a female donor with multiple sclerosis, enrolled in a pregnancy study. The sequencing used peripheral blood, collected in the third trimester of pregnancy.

In nucleotides, the CDR3 is TGTGCCAGCAGCCCCCAGGAGGGCAGAAAGCCTGGAAACACCATATATTTT. The encoded protein is CASSPQEGRKPGNTIYF. The chain joins TRBV27 to TRBJ1-3; no firm D call. V lost 6 bases and J 2 bases, leaving 20 bases between the germline ends. CDR1 is MNHEY and CDR2 is SMNVEV in the germline V gene (reference sequence). The CDR3 has 17 amino acids.